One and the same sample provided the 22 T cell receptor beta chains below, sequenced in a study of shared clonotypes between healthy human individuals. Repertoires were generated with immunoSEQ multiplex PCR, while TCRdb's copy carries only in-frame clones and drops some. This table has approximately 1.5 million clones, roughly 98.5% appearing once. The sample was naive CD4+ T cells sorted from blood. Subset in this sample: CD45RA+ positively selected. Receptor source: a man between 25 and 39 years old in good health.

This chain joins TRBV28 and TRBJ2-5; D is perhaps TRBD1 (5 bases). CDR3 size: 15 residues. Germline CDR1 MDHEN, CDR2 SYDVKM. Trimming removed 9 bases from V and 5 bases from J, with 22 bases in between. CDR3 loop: CASMSPGFVRETQYF. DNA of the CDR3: TGTGCCAGTATGTCGCCAGGGTTTGTTCGGGAGACCCAGTACTTC.

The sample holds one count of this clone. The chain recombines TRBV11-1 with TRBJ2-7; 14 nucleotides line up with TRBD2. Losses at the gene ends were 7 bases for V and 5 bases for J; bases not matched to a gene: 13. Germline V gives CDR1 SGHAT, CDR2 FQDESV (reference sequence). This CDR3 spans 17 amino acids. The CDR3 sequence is CASTTRRLAGGVHEQYF. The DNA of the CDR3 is TGTGCCAGCACCACCAGACGACTAGCGGGAGGGGTCCACGAGCAGTACTTC.

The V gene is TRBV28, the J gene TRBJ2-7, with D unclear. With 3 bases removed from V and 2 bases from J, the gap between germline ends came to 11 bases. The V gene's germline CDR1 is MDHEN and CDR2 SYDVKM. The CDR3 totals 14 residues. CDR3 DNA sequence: TGTGCCAGCAGTTTTCCTACCAGGCCCTACGAGCAGTACTTC. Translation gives CASSFPTRPYEQYF.

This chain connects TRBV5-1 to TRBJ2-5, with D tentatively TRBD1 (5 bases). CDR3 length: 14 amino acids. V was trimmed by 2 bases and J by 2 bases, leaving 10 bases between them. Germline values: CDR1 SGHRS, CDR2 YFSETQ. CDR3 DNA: TGCGCCAGCAGCTTCCGACAGATACAAGAGACCCAGTACTTC. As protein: CASSFRQIQETQYF. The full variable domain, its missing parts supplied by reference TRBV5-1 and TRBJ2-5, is KAGVTQTPRYLIKTRGQQVTLSCSPISGHRSVSWYQQTPGQGLQFLFEYFSETQRNKGNFPGRFSGRQFSNSRSEMNVSTLELGDSALYLCASSFRQIQETQYFGPGTRLLVL.

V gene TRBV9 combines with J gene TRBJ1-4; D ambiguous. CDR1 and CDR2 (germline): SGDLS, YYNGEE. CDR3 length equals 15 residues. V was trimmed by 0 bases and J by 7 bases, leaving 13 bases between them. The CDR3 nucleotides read TGTGCCAGCAGCGTAGCTACGTGGGCAGGTGAAAAACTGTTTTTT. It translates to CASSVATWAGEKLFF.

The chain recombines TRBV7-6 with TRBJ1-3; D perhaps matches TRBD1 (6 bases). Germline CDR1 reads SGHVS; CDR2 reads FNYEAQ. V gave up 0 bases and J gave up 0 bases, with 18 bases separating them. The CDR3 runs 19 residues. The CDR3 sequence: CASSLAFPDSASSGNTIYF. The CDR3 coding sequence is TGTGCCAGCAGCTTAGCGTTCCCGGACAGCGCCAGCTCTGGAAACACCATATATTTT.

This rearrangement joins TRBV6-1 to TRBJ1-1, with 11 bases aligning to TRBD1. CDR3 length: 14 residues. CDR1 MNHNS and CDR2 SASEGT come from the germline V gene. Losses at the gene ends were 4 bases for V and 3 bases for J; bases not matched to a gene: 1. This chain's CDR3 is CASSGDRGDTEAFF. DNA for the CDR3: TGTGCCAGCAGTGGGGACAGGGGGGACACTGAAGCTTTCTTT.

The CDR3 loop reads CASSTGGQGQPQHF. DNA of the CDR3: TGTGCCAGCAGCACGGGGGGTCAGGGGCAGCCCCAGCATTTT. The V and J genes are TRBV7-9 and TRBJ1-5, with a possible D match to TRBD1 (6 bases). The germline V gene encodes CDR1 SEHNR and CDR2 FQNEAQ (reference sequence). V lost 5 bases and J lost 7, with 15 bases in between. This CDR3 spans 14 amino acids. The variable domain in full, with the rest retrieved from reference TRBV7-9 and TRBJ1-5, is DTGVSQNPRHKITKRGQNVTFRCDPISEHNRLYWYRQTLGQGPEFLTYFQNEAQLEKSRLLSDRFSAERPKGSFSTLEIQRTEQGDSAMYLCASSTGGQGQPQHFGDGTRLSIL.

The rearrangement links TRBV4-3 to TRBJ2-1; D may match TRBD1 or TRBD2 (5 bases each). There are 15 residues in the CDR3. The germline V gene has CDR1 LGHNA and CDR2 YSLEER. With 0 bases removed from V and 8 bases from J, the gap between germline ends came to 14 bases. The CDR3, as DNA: TGCGCCAGCAGCCAAGATTCCGTCGGGGACGATGAGCAGTTCTTC. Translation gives CASSQDSVGDDEQFF.

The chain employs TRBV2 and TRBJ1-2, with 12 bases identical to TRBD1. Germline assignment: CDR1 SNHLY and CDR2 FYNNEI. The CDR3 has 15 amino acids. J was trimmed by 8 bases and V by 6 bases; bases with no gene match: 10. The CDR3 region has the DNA TGTGCCAGCAGGCTGGAAGGGACAGGGGGCTTAGGCTACACCTTC. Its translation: CASRLEGTGGLGYTF.

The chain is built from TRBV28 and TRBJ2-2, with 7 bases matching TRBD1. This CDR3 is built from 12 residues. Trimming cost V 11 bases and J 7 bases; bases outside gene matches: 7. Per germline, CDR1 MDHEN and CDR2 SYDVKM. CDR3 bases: TGTGCCGAGAGGGGGCCGCACGGGGAGCTGTTTTTT. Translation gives CAERGPHGELFF.

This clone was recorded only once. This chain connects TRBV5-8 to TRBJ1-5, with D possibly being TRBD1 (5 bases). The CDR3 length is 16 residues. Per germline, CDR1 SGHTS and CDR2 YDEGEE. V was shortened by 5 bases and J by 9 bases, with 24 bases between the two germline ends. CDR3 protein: CASRPYRLMDGGPQHF. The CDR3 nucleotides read TGTGCCAGCAGACCATATAGGCTCATGGACGGGGGGCCCCAGCATTTT.

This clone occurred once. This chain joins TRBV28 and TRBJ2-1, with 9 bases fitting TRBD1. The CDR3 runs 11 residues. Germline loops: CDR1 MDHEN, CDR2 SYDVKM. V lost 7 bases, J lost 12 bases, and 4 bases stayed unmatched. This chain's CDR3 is CASTEDRGQFF. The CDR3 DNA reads TGTGCCAGCACCGAGGACAGGGGGCAGTTCTTC. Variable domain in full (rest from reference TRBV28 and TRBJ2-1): DVKVTQSSRYLVKRTGEKVFLECVQDMDHENMFWYRQDPGLGLRLIYFSYDVKMKEKGDIPEGYSVSREKKERFSLILESASTNQTSMYLCASTEDRGQFFGPGTRLTVL.

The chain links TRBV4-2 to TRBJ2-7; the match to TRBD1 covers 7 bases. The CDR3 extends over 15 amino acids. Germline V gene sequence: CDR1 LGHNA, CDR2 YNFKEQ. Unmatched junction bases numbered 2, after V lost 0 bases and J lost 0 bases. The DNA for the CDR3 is TGTGCCAGCAGCCAAGATCGGGACAGCTCCTACGAGCAGTACTTC. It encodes CASSQDRDSSYEQYF.

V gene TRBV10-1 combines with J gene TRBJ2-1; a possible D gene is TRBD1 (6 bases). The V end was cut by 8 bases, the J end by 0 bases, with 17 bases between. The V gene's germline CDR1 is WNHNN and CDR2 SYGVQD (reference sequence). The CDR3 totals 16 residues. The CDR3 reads CASSRGTGSSYNEQFF. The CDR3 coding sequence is TGCGCCAGCTCCAGAGGAACAGGGAGCTCCTACAATGAGCAGTTCTTC.

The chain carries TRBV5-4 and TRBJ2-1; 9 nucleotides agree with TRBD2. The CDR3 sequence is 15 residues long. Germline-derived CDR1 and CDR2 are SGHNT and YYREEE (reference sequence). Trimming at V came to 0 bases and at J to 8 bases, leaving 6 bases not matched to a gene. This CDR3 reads CASSLASGNGHEQFF. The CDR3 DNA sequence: TGTGCCAGCAGCTTGGCTAGCGGGAATGGACATGAGCAGTTCTTC.

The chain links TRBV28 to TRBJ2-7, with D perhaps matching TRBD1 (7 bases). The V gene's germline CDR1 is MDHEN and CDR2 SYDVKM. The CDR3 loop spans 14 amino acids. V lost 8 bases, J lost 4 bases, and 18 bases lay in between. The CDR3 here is CASHGAGGKYEQYF. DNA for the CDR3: TGTGCCAGCCACGGGGCAGGGGGGAAATACGAGCAGTACTTC.

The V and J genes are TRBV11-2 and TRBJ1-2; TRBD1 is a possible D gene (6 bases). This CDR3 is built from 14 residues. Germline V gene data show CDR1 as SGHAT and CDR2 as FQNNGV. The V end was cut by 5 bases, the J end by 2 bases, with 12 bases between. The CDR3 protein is CASSATQGNYGYTF. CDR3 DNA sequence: TGTGCCAGCAGCGCAACCCAGGGGAACTATGGCTACACCTTC.

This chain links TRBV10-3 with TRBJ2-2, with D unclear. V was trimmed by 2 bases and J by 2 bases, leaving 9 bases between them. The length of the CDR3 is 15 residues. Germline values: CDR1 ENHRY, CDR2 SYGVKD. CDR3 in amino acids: CAISELGGNTGELFF. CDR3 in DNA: TGTGCCATCAGTGAGCTGGGTGGTAACACCGGGGAGCTGTTTTTT.

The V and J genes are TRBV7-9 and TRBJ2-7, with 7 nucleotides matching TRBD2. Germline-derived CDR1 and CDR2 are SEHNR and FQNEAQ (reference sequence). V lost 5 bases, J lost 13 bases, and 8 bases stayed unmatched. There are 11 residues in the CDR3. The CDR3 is CASSLLAALYF. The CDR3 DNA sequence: TGTGCCAGCAGCCTTCTAGCGGCCCTCTACTTC.

The CDR3 bases are TGTGCCAGCTCACCGGAGGGGATTGCGCCTGGGGCCAACGTCCTGACTTTC. Translated: CASSPEGIAPGANVLTF. The chain joins TRBV18 to TRBJ2-6; weak D call: TRBD2 (6 bases). The V end was cut by 3 bases, the J end by 2 bases, with 14 bases between. This CDR3 has 17 residues. Germline lookup yields CDR1 KGHSH and CDR2 LQKENI.

CDR3 region: CASGPVGEVNEQYF. CDR3 sequence (DNA): TGCGCCAGCGGTCCGGTGGGGGAGGTGAACGAGCAGTACTTC. The chain couples TRBV4-1 to TRBJ2-7, with D perhaps matching TRBD2 (6 bases). Per the germline V gene, CDR1 is MGHRA and CDR2 is YSYEKL. This CDR3 contains 14 residues. V was trimmed by 8 bases and J by 5 bases, leaving 19 bases between them.